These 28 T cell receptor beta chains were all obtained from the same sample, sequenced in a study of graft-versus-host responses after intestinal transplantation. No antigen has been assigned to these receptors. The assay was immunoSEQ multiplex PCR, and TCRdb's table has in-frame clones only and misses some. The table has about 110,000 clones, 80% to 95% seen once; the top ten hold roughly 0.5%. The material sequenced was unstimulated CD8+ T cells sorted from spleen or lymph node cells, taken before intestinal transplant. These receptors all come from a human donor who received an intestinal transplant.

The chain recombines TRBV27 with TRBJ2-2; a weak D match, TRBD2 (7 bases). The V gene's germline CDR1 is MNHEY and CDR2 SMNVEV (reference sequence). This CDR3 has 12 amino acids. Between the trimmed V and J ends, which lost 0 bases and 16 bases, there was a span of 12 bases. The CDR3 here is CASSLSGGHEFF. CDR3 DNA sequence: TGTGCCAGCAGTTTATCGGGGGGGCACGAGTTTTTT.

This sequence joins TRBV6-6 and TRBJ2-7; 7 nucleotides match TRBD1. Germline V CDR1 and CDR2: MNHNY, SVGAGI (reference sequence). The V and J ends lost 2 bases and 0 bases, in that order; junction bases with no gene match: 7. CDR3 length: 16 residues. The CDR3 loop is CASSYARDSLSYEQYF. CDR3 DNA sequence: TGTGCCAGCAGTTACGCCCGGGACAGCCTCTCCTACGAGCAGTACTTC.

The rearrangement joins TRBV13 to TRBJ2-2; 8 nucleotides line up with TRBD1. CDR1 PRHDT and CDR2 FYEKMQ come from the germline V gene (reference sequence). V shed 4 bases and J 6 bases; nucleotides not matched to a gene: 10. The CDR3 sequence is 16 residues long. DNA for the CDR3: TGTGCCAGCAGCTCCCGGACAGGGAGTATTTCCGGGGAGCTGTTTTTT. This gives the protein CASSSRTGSISGELFF.

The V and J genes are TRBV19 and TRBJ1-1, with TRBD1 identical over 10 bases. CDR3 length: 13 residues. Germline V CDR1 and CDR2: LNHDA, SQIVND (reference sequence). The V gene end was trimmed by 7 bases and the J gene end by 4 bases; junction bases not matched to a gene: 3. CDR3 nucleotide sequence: TGTGCCAGTACGGGACAGGGGAGCACTGAAGCTTTCTTT. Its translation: CASTGQGSTEAFF.

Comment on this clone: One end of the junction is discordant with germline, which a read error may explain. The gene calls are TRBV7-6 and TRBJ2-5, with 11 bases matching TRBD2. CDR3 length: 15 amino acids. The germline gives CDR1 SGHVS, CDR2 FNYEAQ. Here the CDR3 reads CVSSGGTSGQETQYF. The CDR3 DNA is TGTGTCAGCAGCGGCGGGACTAGCGGACAAGAGACCCAGTACTTC.

The CDR3 loop is CASSVAASSYNEQFF. CDR3 DNA sequence: TGTGCCAGCAGCGTAGCGGCGAGCTCCTACAATGAGCAGTTCTTC. V usage is TRBV9 and J usage is TRBJ2-1; D call uncertain. CDR1 SGDLS and CDR2 YYNGEE come from the germline V gene. The CDR3 loop spans 15 amino acids. V was pared by 0 bases and J by 0 bases, with 7 bases between.

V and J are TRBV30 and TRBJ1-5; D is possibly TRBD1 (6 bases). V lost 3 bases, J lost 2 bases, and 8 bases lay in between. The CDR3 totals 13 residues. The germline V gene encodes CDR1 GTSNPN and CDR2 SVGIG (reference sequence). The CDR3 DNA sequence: TGTGCCTGGAGCTCAGGGGGCAATCAGCCCCAGCATTTT. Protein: CAWSSGGNQPQHF.

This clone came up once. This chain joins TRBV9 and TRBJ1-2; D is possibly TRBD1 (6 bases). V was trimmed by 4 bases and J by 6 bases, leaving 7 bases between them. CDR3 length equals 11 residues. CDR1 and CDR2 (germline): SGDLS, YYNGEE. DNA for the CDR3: TGTGCCAGCAGCCAGGGGAATGGCTACACCTTC. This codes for CASSQGNGYTF.

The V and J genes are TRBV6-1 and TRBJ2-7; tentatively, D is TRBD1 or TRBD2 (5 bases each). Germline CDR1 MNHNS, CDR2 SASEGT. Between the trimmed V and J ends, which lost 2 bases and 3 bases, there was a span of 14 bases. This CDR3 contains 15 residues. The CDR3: CASSESGLVRYEQYF. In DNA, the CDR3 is TGTGCCAGCAGTGAATCGGGGCTCGTTCGCTACGAGCAGTACTTC.

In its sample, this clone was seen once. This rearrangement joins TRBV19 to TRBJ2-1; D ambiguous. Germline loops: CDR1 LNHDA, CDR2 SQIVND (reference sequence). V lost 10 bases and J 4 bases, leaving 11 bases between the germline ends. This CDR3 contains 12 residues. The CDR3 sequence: CATLGRYNEQFF. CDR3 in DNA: TGTGCCACCCTCGGCAGATACAATGAGCAGTTCTTC.

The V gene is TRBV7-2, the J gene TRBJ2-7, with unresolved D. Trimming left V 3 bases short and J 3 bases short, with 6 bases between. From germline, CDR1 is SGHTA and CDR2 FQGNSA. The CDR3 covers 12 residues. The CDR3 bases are TGTGCCAGCAGCTTTAACAGCTACGAGCAGTACTTC. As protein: CASSFNSYEQYF. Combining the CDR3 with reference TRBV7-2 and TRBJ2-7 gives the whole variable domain GAGVSQSPSNKVTEKGKDVELRCDPISGHTALYWYRQSLGQGLEFLIYFQGNSAPDKSGLPSDRFSAERTGGSVSTLTIQRTQQEDSAVYLCASSFNSYEQYFGPGTRLTVT.

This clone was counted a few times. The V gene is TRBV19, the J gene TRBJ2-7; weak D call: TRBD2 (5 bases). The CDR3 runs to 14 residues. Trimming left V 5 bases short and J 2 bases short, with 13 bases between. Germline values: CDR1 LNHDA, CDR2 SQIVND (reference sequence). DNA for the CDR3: TGTGCCAGTAGTTTTGAGGGAGTGGCCTACGAGCAGTACTTC. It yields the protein CASSFEGVAYEQYF.

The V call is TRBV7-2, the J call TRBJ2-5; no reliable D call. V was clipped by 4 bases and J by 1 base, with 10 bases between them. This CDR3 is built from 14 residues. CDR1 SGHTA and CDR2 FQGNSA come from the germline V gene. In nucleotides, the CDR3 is TGTGCCAGCAGCTGGCCAGCGCTCCAAGAGACCCAGTACTTC. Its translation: CASSWPALQETQYF.

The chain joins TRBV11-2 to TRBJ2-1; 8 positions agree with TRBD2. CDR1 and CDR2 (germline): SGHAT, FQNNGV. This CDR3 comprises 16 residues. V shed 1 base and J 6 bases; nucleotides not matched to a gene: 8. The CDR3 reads CASSLGRLAGSNEQFF. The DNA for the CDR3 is TGTGCCAGCAGCTTAGGGCGGCTAGCGGGTTCCAATGAGCAGTTCTTC.

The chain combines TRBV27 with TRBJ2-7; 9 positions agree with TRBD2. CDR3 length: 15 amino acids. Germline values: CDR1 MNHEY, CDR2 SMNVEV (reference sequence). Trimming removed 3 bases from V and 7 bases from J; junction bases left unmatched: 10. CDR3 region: CASSLAASGIGEQYF. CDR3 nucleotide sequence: TGTGCCAGCAGTTTGGCGGCTAGCGGGATAGGAGAGCAGTACTTC.

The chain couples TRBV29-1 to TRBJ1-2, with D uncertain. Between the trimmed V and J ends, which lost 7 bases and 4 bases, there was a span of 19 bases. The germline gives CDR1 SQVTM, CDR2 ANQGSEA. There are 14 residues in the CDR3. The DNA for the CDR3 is TGCAGCGCCGACGGGAGAGATCGTTCCTATGGCTACACCTTC. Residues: CSADGRDRSYGYTF.

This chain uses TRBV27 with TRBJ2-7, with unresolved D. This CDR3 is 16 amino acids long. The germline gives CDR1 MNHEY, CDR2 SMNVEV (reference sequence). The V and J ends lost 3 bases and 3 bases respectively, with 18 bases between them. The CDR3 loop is CASSLSVQTLLYEQYF. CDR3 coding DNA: TGTGCCAGCAGTTTGTCGGTCCAAACCCTTCTCTACGAGCAGTACTTC.

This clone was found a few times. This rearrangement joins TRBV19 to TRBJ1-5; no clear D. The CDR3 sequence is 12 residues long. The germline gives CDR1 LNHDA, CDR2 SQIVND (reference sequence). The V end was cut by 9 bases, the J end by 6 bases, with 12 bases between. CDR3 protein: CASSNGGQPQHF. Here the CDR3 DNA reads TGTGCCAGCTCGAACGGAGGTCAGCCCCAGCATTTT.

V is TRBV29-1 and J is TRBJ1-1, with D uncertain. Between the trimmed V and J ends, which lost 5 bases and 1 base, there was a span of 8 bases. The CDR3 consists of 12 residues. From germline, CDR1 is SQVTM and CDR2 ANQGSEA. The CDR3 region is CSVRAENTEAFF. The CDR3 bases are TGCAGCGTTCGCGCGGAGAACACTGAAGCTTTCTTT.

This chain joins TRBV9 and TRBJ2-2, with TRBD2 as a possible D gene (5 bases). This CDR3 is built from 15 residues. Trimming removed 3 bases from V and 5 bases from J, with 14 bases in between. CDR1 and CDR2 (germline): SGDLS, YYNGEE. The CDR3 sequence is CASSASGLGTGELFF. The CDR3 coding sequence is TGTGCCAGCAGCGCGAGCGGATTAGGGACCGGGGAGCTGTTTTTT.

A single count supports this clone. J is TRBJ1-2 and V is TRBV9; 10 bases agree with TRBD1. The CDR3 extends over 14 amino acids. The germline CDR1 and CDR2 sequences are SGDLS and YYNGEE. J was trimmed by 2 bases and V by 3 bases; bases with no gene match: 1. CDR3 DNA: TGTGCCAGCAGCGGGGACAGGGGAAACTATGGCTACACCTTC. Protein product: CASSGDRGNYGYTF.

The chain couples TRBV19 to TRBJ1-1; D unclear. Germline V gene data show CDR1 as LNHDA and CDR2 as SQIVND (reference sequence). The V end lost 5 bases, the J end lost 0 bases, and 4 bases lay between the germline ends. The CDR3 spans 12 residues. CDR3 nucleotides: TGTGCCAGTAGTTATATGAACACTGAAGCTTTCTTT. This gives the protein CASSYMNTEAFF.

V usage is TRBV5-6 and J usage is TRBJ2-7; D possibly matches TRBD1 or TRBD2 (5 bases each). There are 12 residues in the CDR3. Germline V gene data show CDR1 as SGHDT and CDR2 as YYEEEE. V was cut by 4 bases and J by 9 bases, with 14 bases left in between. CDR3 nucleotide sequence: TGTGCCAGCAGCGGCAGACGGGACCGGCAGTACTTC. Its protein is CASSGRRDRQYF. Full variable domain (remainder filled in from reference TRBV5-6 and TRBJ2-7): DAGVTQSPTHLIKTRGQQVTLRCSPKSGHDTVSWYQQALGQGPQFIFQYYEEEERQRGNFPDRFSGHQFPNYSSELNVNALLLGDSALYLCASSGRRDRQYFGPGTRLTVT.

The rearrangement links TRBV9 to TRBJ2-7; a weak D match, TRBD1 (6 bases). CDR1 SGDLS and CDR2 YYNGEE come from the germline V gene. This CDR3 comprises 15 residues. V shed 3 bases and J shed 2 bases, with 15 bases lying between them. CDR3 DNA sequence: TGTGCCAGCAGCGCCCCCGGGGCAGGGGCCTACGAGCAGTACTTC. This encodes CASSAPGAGAYEQYF.

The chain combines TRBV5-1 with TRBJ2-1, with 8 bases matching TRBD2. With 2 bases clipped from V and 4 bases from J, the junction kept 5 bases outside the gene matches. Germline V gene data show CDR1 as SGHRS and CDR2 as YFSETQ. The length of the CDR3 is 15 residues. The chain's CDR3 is CASSFGRAGYNEQFF. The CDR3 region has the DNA TGCGCCAGCAGCTTCGGGAGGGCCGGGTACAATGAGCAGTTCTTC.

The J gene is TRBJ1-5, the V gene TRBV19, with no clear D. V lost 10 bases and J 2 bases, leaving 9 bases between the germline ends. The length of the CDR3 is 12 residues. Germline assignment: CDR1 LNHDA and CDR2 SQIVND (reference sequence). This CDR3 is CAISSGNQPQHF. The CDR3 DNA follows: TGTGCCATCTCAAGTGGCAATCAGCCCCAGCATTTT.

The CDR3 loop reads CASSSRGPEKLFF. For the CDR3, the DNA is TGTGCCAGCAGCTCCCGCGGGCCTGAAAAACTGTTTTTT. The chain employs TRBV28 and TRBJ1-4, with D unclear. Between the trimmed V and J ends, which lost 6 bases and 7 bases, there was a span of 12 bases. This CDR3 has 13 amino acids. The V gene's germline CDR1 is MDHEN and CDR2 SYDVKM.

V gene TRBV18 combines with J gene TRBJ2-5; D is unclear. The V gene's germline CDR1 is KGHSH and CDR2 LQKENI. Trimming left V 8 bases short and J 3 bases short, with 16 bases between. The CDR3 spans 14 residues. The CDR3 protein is CASQYMAAKETQYF. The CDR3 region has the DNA TGTGCCAGCCAATATATGGCCGCGAAAGAGACCCAGTACTTC.